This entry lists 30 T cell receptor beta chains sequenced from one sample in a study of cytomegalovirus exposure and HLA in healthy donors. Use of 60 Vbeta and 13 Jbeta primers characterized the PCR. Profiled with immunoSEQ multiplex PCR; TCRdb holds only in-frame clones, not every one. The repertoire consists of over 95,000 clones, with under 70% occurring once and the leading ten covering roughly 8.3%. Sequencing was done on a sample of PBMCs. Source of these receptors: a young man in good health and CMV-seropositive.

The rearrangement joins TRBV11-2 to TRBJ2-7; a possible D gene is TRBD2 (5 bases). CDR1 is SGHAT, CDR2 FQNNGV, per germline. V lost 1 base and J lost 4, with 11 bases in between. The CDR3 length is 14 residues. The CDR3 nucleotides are TGTGCCAGCAGCTTAGGGCCCAAGCGGTACGAGCAGTACTTC. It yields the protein CASSLGPKRYEQYF.

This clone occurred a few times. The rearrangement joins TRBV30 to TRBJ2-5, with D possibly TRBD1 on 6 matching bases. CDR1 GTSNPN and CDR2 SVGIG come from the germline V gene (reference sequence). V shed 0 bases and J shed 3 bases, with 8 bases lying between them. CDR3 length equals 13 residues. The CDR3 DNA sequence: TGTGCCTGGAGTGTTGACAGGAAAGAGACCCAGTACTTC. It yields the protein CAWSVDRKETQYF.

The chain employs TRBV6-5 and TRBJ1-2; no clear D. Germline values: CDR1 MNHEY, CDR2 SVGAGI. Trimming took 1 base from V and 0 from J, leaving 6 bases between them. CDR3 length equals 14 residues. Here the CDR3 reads CASSYWGANYGYTF. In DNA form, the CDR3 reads TGTGCCAGCAGTTACTGGGGAGCTAACTATGGCTACACCTTC.

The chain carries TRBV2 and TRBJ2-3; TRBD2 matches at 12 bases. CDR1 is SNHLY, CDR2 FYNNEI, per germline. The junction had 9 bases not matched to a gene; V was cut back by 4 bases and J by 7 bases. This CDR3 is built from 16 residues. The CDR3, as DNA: TGTGCCAGCAGTGCGCAGACTAGCGGGGGAGCCAATACGCAGTATTTT. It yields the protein CASSAQTSGGANTQYF.

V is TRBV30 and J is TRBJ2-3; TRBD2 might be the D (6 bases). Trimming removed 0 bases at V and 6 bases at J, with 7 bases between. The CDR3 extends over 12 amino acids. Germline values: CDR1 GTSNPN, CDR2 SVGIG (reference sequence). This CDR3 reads CAWSVAGDTQYF. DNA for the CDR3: TGTGCCTGGAGTGTGGCGGGGGATACGCAGTATTTT.

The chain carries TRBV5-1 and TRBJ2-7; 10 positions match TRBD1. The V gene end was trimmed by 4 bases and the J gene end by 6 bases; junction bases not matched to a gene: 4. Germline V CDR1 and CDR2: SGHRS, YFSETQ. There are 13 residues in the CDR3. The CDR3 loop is CASSRDRGGEQYV. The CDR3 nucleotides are TGCGCCAGCAGCCGGGACAGGGGAGGCGAGCAGTACGTC.

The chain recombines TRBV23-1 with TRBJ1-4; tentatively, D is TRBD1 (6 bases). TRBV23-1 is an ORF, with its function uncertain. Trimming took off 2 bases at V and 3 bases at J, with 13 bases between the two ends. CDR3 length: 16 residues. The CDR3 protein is CASSQETGIANEKLFF. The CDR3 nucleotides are TGCGCCAGCAGTCAAGAAACAGGGATAGCTAATGAAAAACTGTTTTTT.

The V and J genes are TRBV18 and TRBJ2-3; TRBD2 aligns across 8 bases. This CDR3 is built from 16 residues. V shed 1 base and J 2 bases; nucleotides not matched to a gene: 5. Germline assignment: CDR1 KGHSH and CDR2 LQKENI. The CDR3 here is CASSPRRGGYTDTQYF. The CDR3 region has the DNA TGTGCCAGCTCACCACGCCGGGGGGGATACACAGATACGCAGTATTTT.

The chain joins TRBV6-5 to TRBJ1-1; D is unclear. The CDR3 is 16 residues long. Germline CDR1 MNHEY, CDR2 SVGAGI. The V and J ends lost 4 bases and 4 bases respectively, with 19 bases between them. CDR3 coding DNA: TGTGCCAGCAGTTTCGAAAGGGCCGCGGGGAGCACTGAAGCTTTCTTT. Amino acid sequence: CASSFERAAGSTEAFF.

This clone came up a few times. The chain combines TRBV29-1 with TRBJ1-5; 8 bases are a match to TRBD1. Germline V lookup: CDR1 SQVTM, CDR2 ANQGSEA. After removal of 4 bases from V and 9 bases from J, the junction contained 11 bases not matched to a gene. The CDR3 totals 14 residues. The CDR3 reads CSVVWDRTCWPQHF. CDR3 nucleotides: TGCAGCGTTGTGTGGGACAGGACTTGTTGGCCCCAGCATTTT.

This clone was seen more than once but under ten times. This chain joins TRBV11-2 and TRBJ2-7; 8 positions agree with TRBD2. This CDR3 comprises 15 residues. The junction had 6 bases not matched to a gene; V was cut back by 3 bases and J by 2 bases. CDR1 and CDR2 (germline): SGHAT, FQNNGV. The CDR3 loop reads CASSLGPSGPYEQYV. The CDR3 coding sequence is TGTGCCAGCAGCTTGGGACCTAGCGGGCCCTACGAGCAGTACGTC.

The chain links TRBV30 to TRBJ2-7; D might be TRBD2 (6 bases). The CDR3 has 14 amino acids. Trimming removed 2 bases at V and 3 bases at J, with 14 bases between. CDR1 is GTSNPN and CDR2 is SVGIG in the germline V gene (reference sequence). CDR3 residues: CAWSMVADYYEQYF. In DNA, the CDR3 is TGTGCCTGGAGTATGGTAGCGGACTACTACGAGCAGTACTTC.

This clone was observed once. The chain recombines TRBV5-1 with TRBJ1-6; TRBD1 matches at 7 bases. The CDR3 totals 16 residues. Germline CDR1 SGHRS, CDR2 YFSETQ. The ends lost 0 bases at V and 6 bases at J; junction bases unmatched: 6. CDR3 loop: CASSLEPRQGNSPLHF. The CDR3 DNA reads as TGCGCCAGCAGCTTGGAACCCCGACAGGGTAATTCACCCCTCCACTTT.

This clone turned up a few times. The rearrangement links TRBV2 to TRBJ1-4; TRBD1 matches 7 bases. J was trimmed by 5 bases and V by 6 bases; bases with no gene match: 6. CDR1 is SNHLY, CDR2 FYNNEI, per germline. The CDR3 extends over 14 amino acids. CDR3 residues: CASREDRRNEKLFF. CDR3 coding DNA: TGTGCCAGCAGGGAGGACAGGCGGAATGAAAAACTGTTTTTT.

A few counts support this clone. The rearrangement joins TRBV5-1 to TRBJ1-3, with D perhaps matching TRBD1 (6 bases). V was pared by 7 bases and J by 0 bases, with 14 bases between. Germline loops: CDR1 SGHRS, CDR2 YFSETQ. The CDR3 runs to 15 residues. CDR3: CASGQDRPSGNTIYF. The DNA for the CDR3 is TGCGCCAGCGGCCAAGACAGGCCCTCTGGAAACACCATATATTTT.

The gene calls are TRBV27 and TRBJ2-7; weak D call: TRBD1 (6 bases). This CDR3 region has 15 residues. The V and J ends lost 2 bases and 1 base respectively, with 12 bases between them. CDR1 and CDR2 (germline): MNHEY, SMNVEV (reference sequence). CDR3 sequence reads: CASSLISRGSYEQYF. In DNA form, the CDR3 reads TGTGCCAGCAGTTTAATTTCCAGGGGATCCTACGAGCAGTACTTC.

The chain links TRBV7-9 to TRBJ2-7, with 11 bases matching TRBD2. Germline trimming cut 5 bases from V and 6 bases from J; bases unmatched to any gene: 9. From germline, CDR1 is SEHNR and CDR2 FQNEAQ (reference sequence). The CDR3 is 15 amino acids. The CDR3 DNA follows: TGTGCCAGCAGCGCTATAGCGGGGGGGCCCATCGAGCAGTACTTC. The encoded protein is CASSAIAGGPIEQYF.

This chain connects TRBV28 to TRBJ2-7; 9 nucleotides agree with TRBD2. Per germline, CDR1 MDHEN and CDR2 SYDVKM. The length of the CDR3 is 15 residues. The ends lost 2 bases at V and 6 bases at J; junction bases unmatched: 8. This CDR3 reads CASSLSAAGGGEQYV. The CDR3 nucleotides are TGTGCCAGCAGTTTAAGCGCGGCGGGGGGGGGCGAGCAGTACGTC.

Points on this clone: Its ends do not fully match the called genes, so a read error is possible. The CDR3 DNA reads as TGTGCCAGCAGCTCCTCTGGCGGGGGCCTCTACAATGCGCAGTTCTTC. Its protein product is CASSSSGGGLYNAQFF. The chain employs TRBV5-4 and TRBJ2-1, with a possible D match to TRBD2 (7 bases). The CDR3 spans 16 residues. Per germline, CDR1 SGHNT and CDR2 YYREEE (reference sequence).

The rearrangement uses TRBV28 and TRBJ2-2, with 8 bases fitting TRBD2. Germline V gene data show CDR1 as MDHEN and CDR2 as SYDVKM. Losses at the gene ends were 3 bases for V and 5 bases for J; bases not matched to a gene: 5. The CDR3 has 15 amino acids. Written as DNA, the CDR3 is TGTGCCAGCAGTTTGCGGGGGGTGAGGACCGGGGAGCTGTTTTTT. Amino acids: CASSLRGVRTGELFF.

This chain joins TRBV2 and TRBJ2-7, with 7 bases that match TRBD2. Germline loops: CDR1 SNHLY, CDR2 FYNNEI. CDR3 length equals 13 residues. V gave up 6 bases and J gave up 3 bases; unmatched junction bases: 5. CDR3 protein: CASSEQRGYEQYV. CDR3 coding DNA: TGTGCCAGCAGCGAACAGCGGGGCTACGAGCAGTACGTC.

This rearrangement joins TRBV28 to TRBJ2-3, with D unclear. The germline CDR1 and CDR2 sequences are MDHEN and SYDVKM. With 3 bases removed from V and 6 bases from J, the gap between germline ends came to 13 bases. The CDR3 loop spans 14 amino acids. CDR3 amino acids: CASSFRQRPDTQYF. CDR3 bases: TGTGCCAGCAGTTTCAGGCAAAGGCCGGATACGCAGTATTTT.

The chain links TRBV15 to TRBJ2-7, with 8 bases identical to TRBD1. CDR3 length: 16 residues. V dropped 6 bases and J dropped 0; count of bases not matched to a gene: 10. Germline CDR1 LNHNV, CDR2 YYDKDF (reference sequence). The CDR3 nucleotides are TGTGCCACCAGGAAGATTGGACAGGGCAGCTCCTACGAGCAGTACTTC. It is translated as CATRKIGQGSSYEQYF.

The CDR3 bases are TGTGCCAGCAGCTTAGAACGGTCAAATGAAAAACTGTTTTTT. Amino acid sequence: CASSLERSNEKLFF. V and J are TRBV7-9 and TRBJ1-4; unclear D gene. Germline CDR1 SEHNR, CDR2 FQNEAQ (reference sequence). The V end was cut by 1 base, the J end by 5 bases, with 8 bases between. The CDR3 spans 14 residues.

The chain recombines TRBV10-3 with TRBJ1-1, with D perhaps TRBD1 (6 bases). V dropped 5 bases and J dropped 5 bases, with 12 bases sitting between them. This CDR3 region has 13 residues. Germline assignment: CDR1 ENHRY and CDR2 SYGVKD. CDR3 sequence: CAISLGGGTEAFF. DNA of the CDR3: TGTGCCATCAGTCTAGGGGGGGGAACTGAAGCTTTCTTT.

This chain's CDR3 is CASSLAQGHHNEQFF. The CDR3 DNA sequence: TGTGCCAGCAGCTTAGCTCAGGGCCATCACAATGAGCAGTTCTTC. The chain is built from TRBV7-9 and TRBJ2-1; perhaps TRBD1 as D (5 bases). CDR3 length: 15 amino acids. Trimming pared 0 bases from V and 5 bases from J, leaving 11 bases between. Germline lookup yields CDR1 SEHNR and CDR2 FQNEAQ (reference sequence).

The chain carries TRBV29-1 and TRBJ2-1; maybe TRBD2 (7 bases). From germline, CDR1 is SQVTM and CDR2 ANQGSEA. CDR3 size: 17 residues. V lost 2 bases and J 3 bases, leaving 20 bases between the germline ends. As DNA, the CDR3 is TGCAGCGTTGAACCCCAGGGGCTAGCGGACTACTACAATGAGCAGTTCTTC. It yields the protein CSVEPQGLADYYNEQFF.

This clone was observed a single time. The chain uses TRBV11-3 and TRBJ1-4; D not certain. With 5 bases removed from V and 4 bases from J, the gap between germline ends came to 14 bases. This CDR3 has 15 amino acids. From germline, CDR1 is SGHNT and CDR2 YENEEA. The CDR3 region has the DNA TGTGCCAGCAGCCGCGTCCAGGCGAATAATGAAAAACTGTTTTTT. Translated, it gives CASSRVQANNEKLFF. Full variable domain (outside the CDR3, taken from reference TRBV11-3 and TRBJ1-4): EAGVVQSPRYKIIEKKQPVAFWCNPISGHNTLYWYLQNLGQGPELLIRYENEEAVDDSQLPKDRFSAERLKGVDSTLKIQPAELGDSAVYLCASSRVQANNEKLFFGSGTQLSVL.

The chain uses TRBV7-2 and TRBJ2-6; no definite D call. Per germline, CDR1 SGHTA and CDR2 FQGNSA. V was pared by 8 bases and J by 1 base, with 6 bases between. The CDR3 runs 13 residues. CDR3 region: CASRLSGANVLTF. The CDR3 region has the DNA TGTGCCAGCCGACTGTCTGGGGCCAACGTCCTGACTTTC. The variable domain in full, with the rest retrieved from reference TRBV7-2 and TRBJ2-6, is GAGVSQSPSNKVTEKGKDVELRCDPISGHTALYWYRQSLGQGLEFLIYFQGNSAPDKSGLPSDRFSAERTGGSVSTLTIQRTQQEDSAVYLCASRLSGANVLTFGAGSRLTVL.

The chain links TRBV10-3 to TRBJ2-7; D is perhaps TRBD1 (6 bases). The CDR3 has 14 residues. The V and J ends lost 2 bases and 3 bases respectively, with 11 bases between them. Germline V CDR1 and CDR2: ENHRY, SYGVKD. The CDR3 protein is CAISEKGQSYEQYF. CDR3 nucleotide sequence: TGTGCCATCAGTGAGAAGGGACAAAGCTACGAGCAGTACTTC.